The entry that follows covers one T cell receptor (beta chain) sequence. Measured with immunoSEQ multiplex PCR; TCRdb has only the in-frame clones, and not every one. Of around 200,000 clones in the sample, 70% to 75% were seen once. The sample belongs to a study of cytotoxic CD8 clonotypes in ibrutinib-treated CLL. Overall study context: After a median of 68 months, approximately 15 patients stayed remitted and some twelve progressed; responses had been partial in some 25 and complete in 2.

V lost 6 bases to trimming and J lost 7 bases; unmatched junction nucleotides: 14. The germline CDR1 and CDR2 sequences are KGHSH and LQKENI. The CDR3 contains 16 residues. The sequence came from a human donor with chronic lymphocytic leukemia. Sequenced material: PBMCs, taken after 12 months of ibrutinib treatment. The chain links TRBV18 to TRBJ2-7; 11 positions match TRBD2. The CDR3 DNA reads TGTGCCAGCTCGCACCTAACTAGCGGGAGAACCATAGAGCAGTACTTC. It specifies CASSHLTSGRTIEQYF.